The rows below give T cell receptor beta chains drawn from one sample of a study of blood T cell repertoires in COVID-19. Sequencing used immunoSEQ multiplex PCR; TCRdb keeps in-frame clones, though not all of them. Of 110,000 or so clones listed, over 60% are singletons. Sequences were obtained from peripheral blood. These receptors all come from a man in his 70s with acute or convalescent COVID-19. Each CDR3 is given with its conserved first and last residue. The D gene is left open where the match is weak. Clone size is given for some rows only: seen once, a few or many times, or a class if the clone is expanded.

clone size | D gene | J gene | V gene | CDR3 DNA | CDR3 protein
- | - | TRBJ1-5 | TRBV18 | TGTGCCAGCTCACCATCGGGTGCGGCCAATCAGCCCCAGCATTTT | CASSPSGAANQPQHF
once | TRBD1 | TRBJ2-7 | TRBV18 | TGTGCCAGCTCGGCAGGGGGCTACGAGCAGTACTTC | CASSAGGYEQYF
few | - | TRBJ1-2 | TRBV6-1 | TGTGCCAGCAGTGACCCGGGGCAGGGGTACTATGGCTACACCTTC | CASSDPGQGYYGYTF
- | - | TRBJ1-2 | TRBV4-3 | TGCGCCAGCAGCCAAGAGGGGGCGAGTGGCTACACCTTC | CASSQEGASGYTF
- | TRBD1 | TRBJ2-7 | TRBV7-9 | TGTGCCAGCAGCTTAGCCGGGACAGGGGGCGAGCAGTACTTC | CASSLAGTGGEQYF
- | - | TRBJ1-2 | TRBV5-1 | TGCGCCAGCAGCCCCGGGAGCGGGGTTGGGGGCTACACCTTC | CASSPGSGVGGYTF
- | - | TRBJ1-6 | TRBV30 | TGTGCCCGCGCCAGGGGAGATAATTCACCCCTCCACTTT | CARARGDNSPLHF
- | TRBD1 | TRBJ1-1 | TRBV19 | TGTGCCAGTAGCCCGGGACAGGGGTACACTGAAGCTTTCTTT | CASSPGQGYTEAFF
- | - | TRBJ2-1 | TRBV9 | TGTGCCAGCAGCGTTAGCCCGGCCTACAATGAGCAGTTCTTC | CASSVSPAYNEQFF
- | TRBD2 | TRBJ2-1 | TRBV12-5 | TGTGCTAGTGGTCCCCCTGCGGGGGGGCCATATGAGCAGTTCTTC | CASGPPAGGPYEQFF
- | - | TRBJ1-2 | TRBV2 | TGTGCCAGCAACTTTGGAGGAGGGACTGGCTACACCTTC | CASNFGGGTGYTF
once | - | TRBJ2-5 | TRBV5-4 | TGTGCCAGCAGCTTGAATAGCGGAGAGACCCAGTACTTC | CASSLNSGETQYF
- | TRBD1 | TRBJ2-3 | TRBV9 | TGTGCCAGCAGCGTAGTAGGGACAGGGGGCCCCACAGATACGCAGTATTTT | CASSVVGTGGPTDTQYF
- | - | TRBJ1-1 | TRBV5-4 | TGTGCCAGCAGCTTGGTGGAGGGACCTGAAGCTTTCTTT | CASSLVEGPEAFF
- | - | TRBJ1-2 | TRBV5-6 | TGTGCCAGCTACCTAGGGGAGGACTATGGCTACACCTTC | CASYLGEDYGYTF
- | TRBD2 | TRBJ2-2 | TRBV5-4 | TGTGCCAGCAGCCCCCCGGGTAGCGGGGGGGCAGGCGGGGAGCTGTTTTTT | CASSPPGSGGAGGELFF
- | TRBD1 | TRBJ2-7 | TRBV28 | TGTGCCAGCAGTTTCCCAGGGGGCGACTACGAGCAGTACTTC | CASSFPGGDYEQYF
once | TRBD2 | TRBJ2-5 | TRBV9 | TGTGCCAGCAGCGCGGGGGGGGACTACCTCTCACAAGAGACCCAGTACTTC | CASSAGGDYLSQETQYF
- | - | TRBJ2-1 | TRBV7-9 | TGTGCCAGCGTTGGTGACAGACTCTCCTACAATGAGCAGTTCTTC | CASVGDRLSYNEQFF
- | TRBD2 | TRBJ2-7 | TRBV27 | TGTGCCAGCAGTGAGTACCCGACTAGCGGGAGGGCCTACGAGCAGTACTTC | CASSEYPTSGRAYEQYF
- | TRBD1 | TRBJ2-2 | TRBV13 | TGTGCCAGCAGCTTGGGACAGGGGGCCTCCGGGGAGCTGTTTTTT | CASSLGQGASGELFF
- | - | TRBJ2-3 | TRBV7-3 | TGTGCCAGCAGCCGACGGGGGGCGCAGGCGGATACGCAGTATTTT | CASSRRGAQADTQYF
- | - | TRBJ1-4 | TRBV5-6 | TGTGCCAGCAGCTTGGCCGGGGGTGAAAAACTGTTTTTT | CASSLAGGEKLFF
- | - | TRBJ1-1 | TRBV28 | TGTGCCAGCAGACTAAGAACTGAAGCTTTCTTT | CASRLRTEAFF
- | TRBD2 | TRBJ2-2 | TRBV9 | TGTGCCAGCGCGAGGGGACTAGAAAACACCGGGGAGCTGTTTTTT | CASARGLENTGELFF
few | TRBD2 | TRBJ2-3 | TRBV5-4 | TGTGCCAGCAGCCCCTTAGCGGGGGGCACAGATACGCAGTATTTT | CASSPLAGGTDTQYF
- | TRBD2 | TRBJ2-2 | TRBV19 | TGTGCCAGTAGTATGGGAGGGGCGCGAACCGGGGAGCTGTTTTTT | CASSMGGARTGELFF
- | - | TRBJ1-1 | TRBV2 | TGTGCCAGCAGTGATGGGAGTGGTACTGAAGCTTTCTTT | CASSDGSGTEAFF
- | - | TRBJ2-1 | TRBV4-3 | TGCGCCAGCAGCCAAGAGATTGGAGGACAGAGGGACATACGGAATGAGCAGTTCTTC | CASSQEIGGQRDIRNEQFF
- | TRBD2 | TRBJ2-1 | TRBV15 | TGTGCCACCAGCAGAGGGGGACTAGCGGGAGACAATGAGCAGTTCTTC | CATSRGGLAGDNEQFF
- | TRBD1 | TRBJ2-7 | TRBV11-2 | TGTGCCAGCAGCTTCTCGACAGGGGGGAAGGAGCAGTACTTC | CASSFSTGGKEQYF
- | TRBD2 | TRBJ2-3 | TRBV27 | TGTGCCAGCAGTCCCCTAGCGGGAGAACTCACAGATACGCAGTATTTT | CASSPLAGELTDTQYF
- | TRBD1 | TRBJ1-6 | TRBV4-3 | TGCGCCAGCAGCCAAAAAAGGGCTACAGGGGGGAGCTCCTATAATTCACCCCTCCACTTT | CASSQKRATGGSSYNSPLHF
- | - | TRBJ2-2 | TRBV9 | TGTGCCAGCAAGGCGACTAGGGTGACCGGGGAGCTGTTTTTT | CASKATRVTGELFF
- | - | TRBJ2-2 | TRBV18 | TGTGCCAGCTCACCACCGGTGAGATCGAACACCGGGGAGCTGTTTTTT | CASSPPVRSNTGELFF
- | TRBD2 | TRBJ2-5 | TRBV30 | TGTGCCTGGACTAGCGGGGATCAAGAGACCCAGTACTTC | CAWTSGDQETQYF
- | TRBD1 | TRBJ1-5 | TRBV7-8 | TGTGCCAGCAGCCTGGGACAGCTCAATCAGCCCCAGCATTTT | CASSLGQLNQPQHF
- | - | TRBJ2-3 | TRBV7-3 | TGTGCCAGCAGCTTAAGGGCGCCAGATACGCAGTATTTT | CASSLRAPDTQYF
- | TRBD1 | TRBJ2-2 | TRBV5-4 | TGTGCCAGCAGCGGCCGGACAGGGAGGAACACCGGGGAGCTGTTTTTT | CASSGRTGRNTGELFF
- | TRBD1 | TRBJ2-1 | TRBV28 | TGTGCCAGCAGGTTTTTAGTGTACGGGACAGGGTTTTATGAGCAGTTCTTC | CASRFLVYGTGFYEQFF
once | TRBD1 | TRBJ1-5 | TRBV28 | TGTGCCAGCAGTTTAATTCAATCCGACAGGGGTGTCGGCAATCAGCCCCAGCATTTT | CASSLIQSDRGVGNQPQHF
- | TRBD1 | TRBJ1-4 | TRBV13 | TGTGCCAGCAGCGTAAACAGGGGATCAGGAGAAAAACTGTTTTTT | CASSVNRGSGEKLFF
- | - | TRBJ1-3 | TRBV27 | TGTGCCAGCAGTGAACCGCTCAGTCCCTCTGGAAACACCATATATTTT | CASSEPLSPSGNTIYF
- | TRBD1 | TRBJ2-5 | TRBV2 | TGTGCCAGCAGTGTACAGGGGAGAAAAGAGACCCAGTACTTC | CASSVQGRKETQYF
- | TRBD1 | TRBJ1-2 | TRBV7-9 | TGTGCCAGCAGCGGACAGGATAACTATGGCTACACCTTC | CASSGQDNYGYTF
- | - | TRBJ1-3 | TRBV19 | TGTGCCAGTAGTAACATTGGGAGAGGAAACACCATATATTTT | CASSNIGRGNTIYF
- | TRBD2 | TRBJ2-2 | TRBV5-1 | TGCGCCAGCAGCTTGCCGGGGGGGATGACCGGGGAGCTGTTTTTT | CASSLPGGMTGELFF
- | - | TRBJ2-5 | TRBV19 | TGTGCCAGTAGCATACCCAACGGACAGGCGGGGGAGACCCAGTACTTC | CASSIPNGQAGETQYF
- | - | TRBJ1-6 | TRBV6-5 | TGTGCCAGCAGTTGGGGCAGCCTCAATTCACCCCTCCACTTT | CASSWGSLNSPLHF
- | - | TRBJ2-2 | TRBV30 | TGTGCCTGGACGTTGAACACCGGGGAGCTGTTTTTT | CAWTLNTGELFF
- | TRBD2 | TRBJ2-7 | TRBV14 | TGTGCCAGCAGCTACTACCTCCGACTAGCGGGACTCCACGAGCAGTACTTC | CASSYYLRLAGLHEQYF
- | - | TRBJ1-2 | TRBV7-2 | TGTGCCAGCAGAAAGGACCGGACAGACTATGGCTACACCTTC | CASRKDRTDYGYTF
many | - | TRBJ2-7 | TRBV4-2 | TGTGCCAGCAGCCAAGACCCACAGGGGACTTACGAGCAGTACTTC | CASSQDPQGTYEQYF
- | TRBD1 | TRBJ2-5 | TRBV6-5 | TGTGCCAGCAGTTACTCCGCCGGGACAGGGGTAGAGACCCAGTACTTC | CASSYSAGTGVETQYF
- | - | TRBJ1-5 | TRBV13 | TGTGCCAGCAGACGGACAAACACCCTTTATAGCAATCAGCCCCAGCATTTT | CASRRTNTLYSNQPQHF
- | TRBD1 | TRBJ1-2 | TRBV5-4 | TGTGCCAGCAGCCCCGGGACAGGGCCTACTAACTATGGCTACACCTTC | CASSPGTGPTNYGYTF
- | - | TRBJ2-1 | TRBV2 | TGTGCCAGCAGTCTAGACGGATACAATGAGCAGTTCTTC | CASSLDGYNEQFF
few | TRBD2 | TRBJ2-1 | TRBV2 | TGTGCCAGCAGAGCCCTAGCTGCGGGAGGGGGCAATGAGCAGTTCTTC | CASRALAAGGGNEQFF
- | TRBD1 | TRBJ1-5 | TRBV5-6 | TGTGCCAGCAGCTCGGCGATACAGGACAGGTTCAATCAGCCCCAGCATTTT | CASSSAIQDRFNQPQHF